The entry below describes one T cell receptor (beta chain). Its specific antigen is unknown. The input lacks base qualities; no much larger clone sits a single base away. Donors formed part of the validation cohort, which comprised 120 subjects and was distinct from the first cohort of 666 subjects. This record comes from a study of cytomegalovirus exposure and HLA in healthy donors (TCRdb year 2017). For the wider study: According to a later analysis, the 100 to 150 validation repertoires were produced on the same platform as the 680 or so repertoires of the first cohort. The study aimed to test whether signatures of past pathogen exposure could be identified by cataloging public T cell receptors. In addition to the first cohort of roughly 670 subjects, a separate validation cohort of around 110 different subjects was used. High-throughput TCR immunosequencing, statistical association of individual TCRs with disease status, and machine learning were combined to predict cytomegalovirus infection status. Here is what the overall study found, with its caveats: Most TCR sequences were seen in very few donors, while some public TCRs were found in many individuals. The authors suggested that the approach could potentially be extended to other disease states and immunological phenotypes. In the study, 150 to 200 TCR beta chains were listed as associated with cytomegalovirus. In vitro tests confirmed that a few of the cytomegalovirus-associated TCR beta chains recognize cytomegalovirus antigens. The validation cohort had no HLA typing available for a later analysis, so co-occurrence within that cohort was assessed over all 110 or so repertoires. A later analysis found that TCRs clustered in the first cohort also tended to co-occur in the 100 to 150 validation repertoires, with just under 95% of cluster scores above 0. In both the original and validation cohorts, the classifier was reported to diagnose cytomegalovirus status with high specificity and sensitivity.

The germline V gene gives CDR1 as SQVTM and CDR2 as ANQGSEA. The germline V end is reduced by 1 base and the J end by 0 bases; junction bases left unmatched: 7. From the cysteine up to the phenylalanine, the CDR3 has a length of 18 residues. Left in the record is the CDR3 DNA by itself, 54 bases read in frame from the first base. The library came from the immunoSEQ multiplex PCR assay. On the authors' methods: A statistical classification framework was developed to diagnose cytomegalovirus status using the catalog of TCR beta chain sequences. TCRdb provides this immuneACCESS table in a form limited to in-frame rearrangements. Some clones are lacking; in checked studies, under half of them reflect an unresolved V gene, and why the rest are absent is not known. V and J calls plus clone size are reproduced from that table; the DNA served to infer D and trimming. The sample has approximately 160,000 clones on record, 91% of them singletons. Over 2.5% of the sample goes to the ten largest clones.

Sequencing used PBMCs. The receptor was isolated from a woman younger than 35 in good health and CMV-seropositive. The receptor chain draws on TRBV29-1 and TRBJ2-1, with 12 bases matching TRBD2. CDR3 region: CSVEVGLAGWSSYNEQFF. The DNA sequence is given as TGCAGCGTTGAAGTCGGACTAGCGGGATGGAGCTCCTACAATGAGCAGTTCTTC.